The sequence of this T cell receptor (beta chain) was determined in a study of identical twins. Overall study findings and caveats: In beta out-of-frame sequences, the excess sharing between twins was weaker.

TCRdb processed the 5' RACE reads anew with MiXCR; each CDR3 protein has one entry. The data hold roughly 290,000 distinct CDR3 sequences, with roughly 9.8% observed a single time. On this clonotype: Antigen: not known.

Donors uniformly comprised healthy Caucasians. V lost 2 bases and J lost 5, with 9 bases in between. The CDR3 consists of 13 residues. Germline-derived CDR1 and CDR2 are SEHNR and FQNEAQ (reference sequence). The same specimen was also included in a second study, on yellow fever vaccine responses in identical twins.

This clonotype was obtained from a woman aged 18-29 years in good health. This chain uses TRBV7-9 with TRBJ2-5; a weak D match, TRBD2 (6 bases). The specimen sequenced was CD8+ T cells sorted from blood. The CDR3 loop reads CASSLPAGETQYF. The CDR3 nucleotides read TGTGCCAGCAGCTTACCCGCGGGGGAGACCCAGTACTTC.